This entry concerns a single T cell receptor beta chain. Time point given: newly diagnosed GD, antithyroid drugs for less than 3 months. Isolated PBMC RNA provided the starting material for the TCR library. These data are taken from a study of regulatory T cells in long-lasting Graves disease. Building of the TCR beta libraries involved iRepertoire HTBI primers and Arm-PCR of CDR3 regions. Via MiXCR, TCRdb re-called the multiplex PCR reads, giving one row per CDR3 protein. The table lists approximately 460,000 distinct CDR3 sequences, around 17% of them singletons. V shed 4 bases and J shed 3 bases, with 10 bases lying between them. The CDR3 extends over 13 amino acids. Per germline, CDR1 SGDLS and CDR2 YYNGEE. This sample also appeared in a second study, on T cells in Graves' hyperthyroidism and ophthalmopathy.

Specimen: peripheral blood mononuclear cells (PBMCs), collected at new diagnosis, from a patient treated with antithyroid drugs. The chain carries TRBV9 and TRBJ1-1, with D possibly TRBD1 on 5 matching bases. The sequence was obtained from a woman aged 30 to 39 with Graves disease. For the CDR3, the DNA is TGTGCCAGCAGCCACGACAGATACACTGAAGCTTTCTTT. Translation: CASSHDRYTEAFF.